This passage covers 32 T cell receptor beta chains from one sample sequenced in a study of beta chain features in type 1 diabetes. Since all of the isolated RNA was reverse transcribed, expressed TCRB transcripts were what got sequenced. Generated by immunoSEQ multiplex PCR, the TCRdb table keeps only in-frame clones and is missing some. This table holds hundreds of thousands of clones, roughly 13% found once. No antigen is known for these receptors. The study, taken as a whole, reports: Moderately but significantly shorter TCRB CDR3s were found in Type 1 diabetes patients in all four CD4+ subsets.

Sequenced material: naive CD4+ T cells from blood. The source of these receptors is a young man with type 1 diabetes.

This clone was picked up a small number of times. CDR3 in DNA: TGTGCCAGCAGCGTAGGTTACGGAGGAGGACAGCCCCAGCATTTT. This sequence encodes CASSVGYGGGQPQHF. The J gene is TRBJ1-5, the V gene TRBV9, with D hard to call. Germline V CDR1 and CDR2: SGDLS, YYNGEE. CDR3 size: 15 residues. V was trimmed by 0 bases and J by 7 bases, leaving 14 bases between them. Variable domain in full (rest from reference TRBV9 and TRBJ1-5): DSGVTQTPKHLITATGQRVTLRCSPRSGDLSVYWYQQSLDQGLQFLIQYYNGEERAKGNILERFSAQQFPDLHSELNLSSLELGDSALYFCASSVGYGGGQPQHFGDGTRLSIL.

J is TRBJ1-1 and V is TRBV25-1; D possibly corresponds to TRBD1 (5 bases). Germline V CDR1 and CDR2: MGHDK, SYGVNS. Deletions cut 3 bases from V and 3 bases from J, with 11 bases between. The CDR3 has 14 amino acids. The CDR3 loop reads CASSDTGRDTEAFF. DNA for the CDR3: TGTGCCAGCAGTGATACGGGGCGCGACACTGAAGCTTTCTTT.

The chain joins TRBV19 to TRBJ2-2; the match to TRBD2 covers 14 bases. The V gene end was trimmed by 6 bases and the J gene end by 5 bases; junction bases not matched to a gene: 8. Germline V lookup: CDR1 LNHDA, CDR2 SQIVND (reference sequence). This CDR3 is built from 17 residues. The CDR3 sequence is CASRLGLAGAITGELFF. In DNA form, the CDR3 reads TGTGCCAGTAGGCTGGGACTAGCGGGGGCCATTACCGGGGAGCTGTTTTTT. Full variable domain (remainder filled in from reference TRBV19 and TRBJ2-2): DGGITQSPKYLFRKEGQNVTLSCEQNLNHDAMYWYRQDPGQGLRLIYYSQIVNDFQKGDIAEGYSVSREKKESFPLTVTSAQKNPTAFYLCASRLGLAGAITGELFFGEGSRLTVL.

This clone was seen more than once but under ten times. The sample carries other DNA sequences with the same CDR3. This sequence joins TRBV18 and TRBJ1-5; possibly TRBD1 for D (5 bases). This CDR3 has 13 amino acids. Germline V gene lookup returns CDR1 KGHSH and CDR2 LQKENI. V dropped 0 bases and J dropped 5 bases, with 5 bases sitting between them. The CDR3 region is CASSPPGDQPQHF. Here the CDR3 DNA reads TGTGCCAGCTCACCACCGGGGGATCAGCCCCAGCATTTT.

The genes are TRBV28 and TRBJ2-7; D ambiguous. Looked up from germline, CDR1 is MDHEN and CDR2 is SYDVKM. V lost 6 bases and J 3 bases, leaving 21 bases between the germline ends. The CDR3 runs 16 residues. The chain's CDR3 is CASSPLLGGANYEQYF. The CDR3 DNA reads as TGTGCCAGCAGCCCATTGTTGGGCGGAGCGAACTACGAGCAGTACTTC. The entire variable domain, with the rest obtained from reference TRBV28 and TRBJ2-7, is as follows: DVKVTQSSRYLVKRTGEKVFLECVQDMDHENMFWYRQDPGLGLRLIYFSYDVKMKEKGDIPEGYSVSREKKERFSLILESASTNQTSMYLCASSPLLGGANYEQYFGPGTRLTVT.

This clone was counted between two and nine times. The chain uses TRBV7-8 and TRBJ1-1; D uncertain. The CDR3 is made up of 14 amino acids. CDR1 is SGHVS and CDR2 is FQNEAQ in the germline V gene. V lost 0 bases and J 4 bases, leaving 9 bases between the germline ends. DNA of the CDR3: TGTGCCAGCAGCTTAGCCACGGAGGGCACTGAAGCTTTCTTT. Translating gives CASSLATEGTEAFF.

The V and J genes are TRBV9 and TRBJ2-1; tentative D call: TRBD1 (6 bases). CDR1 is SGDLS, CDR2 YYNGEE, per germline. V was clipped by 5 bases and J by 2 bases, with 20 bases between them. This CDR3 comprises 17 residues. In DNA, the CDR3 is TGTGCCAGCAGTCGACGCGGACACAGGGAGACCTACAATGAGCAGTTCTTC. This encodes CASSRRGHRETYNEQFF.

This clone was detected only a few times. This rearrangement joins TRBV14 to TRBJ2-7, with D perhaps assigned TRBD1 or TRBD2 (5 bases each). CDR1 SGHDN and CDR2 FVKESK come from the germline V gene. This CDR3 spans 12 amino acids. V dropped 0 bases and J dropped 5 bases, with 5 bases sitting between them. As DNA, the CDR3 is TGTGCCAGCAGCCAAGAGGGGGACGAGCAGTACTTC. This sequence encodes CASSQEGDEQYF.

The chain recombines TRBV25-1 with TRBJ1-1; D remains unclear. From germline, CDR1 is MGHDK and CDR2 SYGVNS. The CDR3 is made up of 12 amino acids. V lost 11 bases, J lost 6 bases, and 16 bases lay in between. The CDR3: CAAGSTWAEAFF. The CDR3 region has the DNA TGTGCCGCGGGCAGCACCTGGGCTGAAGCTTTCTTT.

The chain uses TRBV11-3 and TRBJ1-6; no firm D call. V shed 5 bases and J shed 7 bases, with 6 bases lying between them. The germline V gene has CDR1 SGHNT and CDR2 YENEEA. There are 12 residues in the CDR3. The CDR3 bases are TGTGCCAGCAGCCACGGGAATTCACCCCTCCACTTT. Its protein is CASSHGNSPLHF. The whole variable domain, remainder taken from reference TRBV11-3 and TRBJ1-6, is EAGVVQSPRYKIIEKKQPVAFWCNPISGHNTLYWYLQNLGQGPELLIRYENEEAVDDSQLPKDRFSAERLKGVDSTLKIQPAELGDSAVYLCASSHGNSPLHFGNGTRLTVT.

The chain has TRBV5-8 and TRBJ1-2, with a tentative D call TRBD1 (6 bases). The CDR3 covers 14 residues. The V gene's germline CDR1 is SGHTS and CDR2 YDEGEE. The V end was cut by 1 base, the J end by 4 bases, with 11 bases between. CDR3 protein: CASSLSGRGYGYTF. CDR3 DNA sequence: TGTGCCAGCAGCTTGTCCGGCAGGGGCTATGGCTACACCTTC.

This clone turned up a few times. The V call is TRBV9, the J call TRBJ1-5; D call uncertain. The CDR3 sequence is 16 residues long. Deletions cut 0 bases from V and 5 bases from J, with 15 bases between. From germline, CDR1 is SGDLS and CDR2 YYNGEE. The CDR3 nucleotides are TGTGCCAGCAGCGTAGGGCGGATGAGGAGGGATCAGCCCCAGCATTTT. It codes for CASSVGRMRRDQPQHF.

The CDR3 DNA is TGTGCCAGAACACGGATCGGCTCTGGGGCCAACGTCCTGACTTTC. Encoded protein: CARTRIGSGANVLTF. V and J are TRBV19 and TRBJ2-6; no clear D. V was shortened by 9 bases and J by 0 bases, with 12 bases between the two germline ends. Germline V gene sequence: CDR1 LNHDA, CDR2 SQIVND (reference sequence). This CDR3 is 15 amino acids long.

This clone was counted between two and nine times. CDR3 amino acids: CASSPGTGGFGNTIYF. In DNA, the CDR3 is TGTGCCAGCAGCCCCGGAACAGGGGGCTTTGGAAACACCATATATTTT. V gene TRBV7-2 combines with J gene TRBJ1-3, with 9 bases that match TRBD1. CDR3 length: 16 amino acids. The V gene end was trimmed by 5 bases and the J gene end by 3 bases; junction bases not matched to a gene: 8. From germline, CDR1 is SGHTA and CDR2 FQGNSA.

This sequence joins TRBV7-2 and TRBJ1-5; a possible D gene is TRBD1 (6 bases). Germline V gene sequence: CDR1 SGHTA, CDR2 FQGNSA. The CDR3 consists of 14 residues. The V end was cut by 4 bases, the J end by 7 bases, with 14 bases between. CDR3 in DNA: TGTGCCAGCAGCTCACAGGGTATGGGGCAGCCCCAGCATTTT. Protein sequence: CASSSQGMGQPQHF.

This clone was counted a few times. The V call is TRBV29-1, the J call TRBJ2-5; D is unclear. The CDR3 consists of 12 residues. In germline, CDR1 is SQVTM, CDR2 ANQGSEA. Trimming took 4 bases from V and 2 from J, leaving 8 bases between them. The CDR3 protein is CSVGQAQETQYF. The CDR3 DNA reads as TGCAGCGTTGGGCAGGCACAAGAGACCCAGTACTTC.

The chain couples TRBV2 to TRBJ2-7, with TRBD1 as a possible D gene (6 bases). V was trimmed by 7 bases and J by 1 base, leaving 17 bases between them. Per germline, CDR1 SNHLY and CDR2 FYNNEI. CDR3 size: 15 residues. Here the CDR3 DNA reads TGTGCCAGCACCCTCCAGGGGACACTATCCTACGAGCAGTACTTC. Encoded protein: CASTLQGTLSYEQYF.

This clone appeared a few times. The chain has TRBV18 and TRBJ2-1; D is possibly TRBD1 or TRBD2 (5 bases each). The V gene's germline CDR1 is KGHSH and CDR2 LQKENI. The CDR3 is made up of 15 amino acids. V gave up 0 bases and J gave up 10 bases, with 16 bases separating them. The CDR3 nucleotides are TGTGCCAGCTCACCACCCGGGACCCCCTTATGGGAGCAGTTCTTC. It is translated as CASSPPGTPLWEQFF.

This chain joins TRBV6-5 and TRBJ2-3, with D uncertain. V was cut by 6 bases and J by 1 base, with 11 bases left in between. The length of the CDR3 is 14 residues. Germline CDR1 reads MNHEY; CDR2 reads SVGAGI. The chain's CDR3 is CASSRGGRTDTQYF. The CDR3 DNA sequence: TGTGCCAGCAGCCGCGGCGGACGCACAGATACGCAGTATTTT.

The chain employs TRBV18 and TRBJ2-7; 7 bases line up with TRBD1. This CDR3 contains 14 residues. Germline CDR1 reads KGHSH; CDR2 reads LQKENI. With V trimmed by 3 bases and J by 5 bases, 7 bases remained unmatched. Here the CDR3 reads CASSPEGAGDEQYF. For the CDR3, the DNA is TGTGCCAGCTCACCTGAGGGGGCGGGCGACGAGCAGTACTTC.

This clone was seen a handful of times. The chain carries TRBV28 and TRBJ2-1; D possibly corresponds to TRBD1 (6 bases). CDR3 length: 15 residues. The V gene lost 3 bases and the J gene lost 5 bases, with 14 bases spanning the gap. Germline CDR1 and CDR2: MDHEN and SYDVKM. This CDR3 reads CASSLAGDTHNEQFF. The DNA for the CDR3 is TGTGCCAGCAGTTTGGCAGGGGACACACACAATGAGCAGTTCTTC.

The chain has TRBV6-6 and TRBJ2-7; 7 bases are shared with TRBD1. Germline CDR1 reads MNHNY; CDR2 reads SVGAGI (reference sequence). V dropped 7 bases and J dropped 9; count of bases not matched to a gene: 6. The CDR3 has 11 residues. CDR3 DNA sequence: TGTGCCAGCATCGACAGGGAAAGGCAGTACTTC. It yields the protein CASIDRERQYF.

In DNA, the CDR3 is TGCAGCATGCGGACATTGAACACCGGGGAGCTGTTTTTT. Its translation: CSMRTLNTGELFF. This rearrangement joins TRBV29-1 to TRBJ2-2; D possibly corresponds to TRBD1 (5 bases). CDR1 and CDR2 (germline): SQVTM, ANQGSEA. V was shortened by 8 bases and J by 1 base, with 11 bases between the two germline ends. CDR3 length: 13 residues.

With respect to this clone: Mismatch with germline at one junction end may stem from a read error. This chain joins TRBV7-7 and TRBJ2-5; 8 bases are shared with TRBD1. CDR1 is SSHAT, CDR2 FNYEAQ, per germline (reference sequence). The length of the CDR3 is 16 residues. DNA for the CDR3: TGTGCTAGCAGCTTAGTTGGGGACAGGAAACAAGAGACCCAGTACTTC. This gives the protein CASSLVGDRKQETQYF.

A few counts support this clone. This chain uses TRBV9 with TRBJ2-5; 7 nucleotides agree with TRBD2. The CDR3 length is 16 residues. The junction had 7 bases not matched to a gene; V was cut back by 0 bases and J by 2 bases. Germline V gene lookup returns CDR1 SGDLS and CDR2 YYNGEE. The CDR3 nucleotides are TGTGCCAGCAGCGTAGCGGGAGGCCTGGGACAAGAGACCCAGTACTTC. Translation: CASSVAGGLGQETQYF.

The chain joins TRBV6-5 to TRBJ1-1, with D maybe TRBD1 (5 bases). V was shortened by 7 bases and J by 7 bases, with 13 bases between the two germline ends. The germline V gene encodes CDR1 MNHEY and CDR2 SVGAGI. CDR3 size: 12 residues. CDR3: CASTRGTGEAFF. In DNA form, the CDR3 reads TGTGCCAGCACACGAGGGACTGGTGAAGCTTTCTTT.

On this clone: Its ends do not fully match the called genes, so a read error is possible. The V gene is TRBV4-2, the J gene TRBJ2-7, with D hard to call. Looked up from germline, CDR1 is LGHNA and CDR2 is YNFKEQ. The CDR3 is 15 residues long. Here the CDR3 reads CASSQGGSPSYGQYF. For the CDR3, the DNA is TGTGCCAGCAGCCAAGGAGGCAGCCCCAGCTACGGGCAGTACTTC.

The count of this clone is one. The chain uses TRBV4-1 and TRBJ1-6; TRBD1 might be the D (5 bases). V was pared by 0 bases and J by 15 bases, with 18 bases between. In germline, CDR1 is MGHRA, CDR2 YSYEKL. This CDR3 comprises 15 residues. The CDR3 spells CASSQEDRQLIFLHF. The CDR3 DNA is TGCGCCAGCAGCCAAGAGGATCGACAGTTGATTTTCCTCCACTTT.

This chain links TRBV19 with TRBJ1-5; the D is unclear. This CDR3 has 12 amino acids. Trimming left V 7 bases short and J 0 bases short, with 4 bases between. The germline CDR1 and CDR2 sequences are LNHDA and SQIVND (reference sequence). The CDR3 loop reads CASKDSNQPQHF. CDR3 DNA sequence: TGTGCCAGTAAGGATAGCAATCAGCCCCAGCATTTT.

This clone was counted between two and nine times. The chain is built from TRBV10-3 and TRBJ1-1, with D maybe TRBD1 (5 bases). The V and J ends lost 3 bases and 3 bases respectively, with 14 bases between them. Germline V gene data show CDR1 as ENHRY and CDR2 as SYGVKD. The CDR3 is made up of 15 amino acids. Here the CDR3 reads CAISDGRGQDTEAFF. The CDR3 nucleotides are TGTGCCATCAGTGACGGAAGGGGTCAGGACACTGAAGCTTTCTTT.

This rearrangement joins TRBV14 to TRBJ1-2; a weak D match, TRBD1 (5 bases). This CDR3 has 16 amino acids. Germline CDR1 and CDR2: SGHDN and FVKESK. Trimming removed 4 bases at V and 3 bases at J, with 18 bases between. Here the CDR3 DNA reads TGTGCCAGCAGCCGGTCCTTAGGGGAGAGAGACTATGGCTACACCTTC. The encoded protein is CASSRSLGERDYGYTF.

This rearrangement joins TRBV7-9 to TRBJ2-7; D perhaps matches TRBD1 (5 bases). V was pared by 4 bases and J by 3 bases, with 16 bases between. Germline CDR1 SEHNR, CDR2 FQNEAQ (reference sequence). The CDR3 contains 15 residues. The CDR3 coding sequence is TGTGCCAGCAGCTCACAGAGGAAGGGGAACTACGAGCAGTACTTC. Amino acid sequence: CASSSQRKGNYEQYF. Combining the CDR3 with reference TRBV7-9 and TRBJ2-7 gives the whole variable domain DTGVSQNPRHKITKRGQNVTFRCDPISEHNRLYWYRQTLGQGPEFLTYFQNEAQLEKSRLLSDRFSAERPKGSFSTLEIQRTEQGDSAMYLCASSSQRKGNYEQYFGPGTRLTVT.